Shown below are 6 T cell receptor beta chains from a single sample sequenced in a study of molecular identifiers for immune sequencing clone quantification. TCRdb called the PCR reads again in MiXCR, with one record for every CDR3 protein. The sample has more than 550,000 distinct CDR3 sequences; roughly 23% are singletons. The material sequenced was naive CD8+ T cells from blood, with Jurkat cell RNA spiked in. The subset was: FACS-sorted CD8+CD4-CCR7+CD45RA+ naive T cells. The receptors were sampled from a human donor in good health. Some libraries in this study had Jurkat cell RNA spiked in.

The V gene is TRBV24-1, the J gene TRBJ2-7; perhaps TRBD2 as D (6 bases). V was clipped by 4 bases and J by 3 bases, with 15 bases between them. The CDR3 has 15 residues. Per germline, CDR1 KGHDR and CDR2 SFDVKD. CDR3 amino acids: CATSEWRDGSYEQYF. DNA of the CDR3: TGTGCCACCAGTGAGTGGAGGGACGGCAGCTACGAGCAGTACTTC.

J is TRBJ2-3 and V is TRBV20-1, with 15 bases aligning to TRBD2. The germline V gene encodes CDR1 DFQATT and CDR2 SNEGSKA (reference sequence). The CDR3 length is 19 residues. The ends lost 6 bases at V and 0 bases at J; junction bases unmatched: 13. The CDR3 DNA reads TGCAGTGCCCGGCAGCTGGGACTAGCGGGGGGCCCTAGCACAGATACGCAGTATTTT. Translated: CSARQLGLAGGPSTDTQYF.

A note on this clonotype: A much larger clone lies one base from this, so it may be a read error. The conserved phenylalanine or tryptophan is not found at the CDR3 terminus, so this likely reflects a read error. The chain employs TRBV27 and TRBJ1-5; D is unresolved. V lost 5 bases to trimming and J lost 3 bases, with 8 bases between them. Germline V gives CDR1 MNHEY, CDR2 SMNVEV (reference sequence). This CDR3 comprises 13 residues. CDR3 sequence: CASSGSINQPQHS. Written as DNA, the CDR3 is TGTGCCAGCAGTGGGTCAATCAATCAGCCCCAGCATTCT.

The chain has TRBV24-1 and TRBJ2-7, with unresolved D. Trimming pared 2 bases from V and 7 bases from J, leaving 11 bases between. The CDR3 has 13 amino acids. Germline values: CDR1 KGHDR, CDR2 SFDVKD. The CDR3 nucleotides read TGTGCCACCAGTGATTCGAATCTCGGGGAGCAGTACTTC. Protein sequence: CATSDSNLGEQYF.

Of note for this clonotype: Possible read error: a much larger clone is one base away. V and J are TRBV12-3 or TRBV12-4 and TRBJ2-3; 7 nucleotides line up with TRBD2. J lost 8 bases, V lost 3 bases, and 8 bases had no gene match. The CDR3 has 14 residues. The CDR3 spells CASSFSGPVGTQYF. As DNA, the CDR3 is TGTGCCAGCAGTTTTAGCGGGCCTGTAGGTACGCAGTATTTT.

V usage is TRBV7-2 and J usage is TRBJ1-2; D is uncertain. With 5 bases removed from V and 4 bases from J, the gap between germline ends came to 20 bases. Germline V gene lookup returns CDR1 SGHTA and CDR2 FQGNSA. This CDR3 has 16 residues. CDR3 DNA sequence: TGTGCCAGCAGCCCATCTGGAGGACCGCGCGGCTATGGCTACACCTTC. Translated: CASSPSGGPRGYGYTF.